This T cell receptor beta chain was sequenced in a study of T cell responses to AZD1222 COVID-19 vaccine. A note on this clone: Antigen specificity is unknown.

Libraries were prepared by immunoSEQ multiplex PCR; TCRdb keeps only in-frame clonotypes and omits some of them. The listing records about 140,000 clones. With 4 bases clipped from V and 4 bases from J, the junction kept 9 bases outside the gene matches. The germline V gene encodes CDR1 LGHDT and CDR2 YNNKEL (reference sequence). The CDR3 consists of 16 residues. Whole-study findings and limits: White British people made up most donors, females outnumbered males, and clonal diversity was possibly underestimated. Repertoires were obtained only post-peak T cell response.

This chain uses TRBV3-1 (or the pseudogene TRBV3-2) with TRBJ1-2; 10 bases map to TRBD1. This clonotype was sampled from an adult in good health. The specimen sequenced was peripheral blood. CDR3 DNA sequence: TGTGCCAGCAGCCCCGGTTGGGACAGGGGTCTCTATGGCTACACCTTC. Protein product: CASSPGWDRGLYGYTF.